This is a list of T cell receptor beta chains from one sample in a study of breast tumors, draining lymph nodes, adjacent tissues. Using its own MiXCR run on the multiplex PCR reads, TCRdb lists one record per CDR3 protein. This sample has some 170,000 distinct CDR3 sequences, with about 33% found just once. Sequencing input: axillary lymph node tissue. The receptors were gathered from a female donor with breast cancer. Some clones in this sample may be carry-over from other donors' samples. CDR3s include the opening cysteine and the closing phenylalanine or tryptophan. Fields, in order: J gene, clone size, D gene, V gene, CDR3 protein, CDR3 DNA. The D gene is left open where the match is weak. Some rows mark clone size as missing; the rest say once, few, many or name a class of expanded clone.

TRBJ1-3 few . TRBV7-2 CASSSQVGNTIYF TGTGCCAGCAGCTCCCAGGTTGGAAACACCATATATTTT
TRBJ2-1 many . TRBV12-3/TRBV12-4 CASSFYPASRSDEQFF TGTGCCAGCAGTTTTTATCCAGCGTCCCGGAGCGATGAGCAGTTCTTC
TRBJ2-7 many TRBD1 TRBV19 CASSGTGVYEQYF TGTGCCAGTAGTGGGACAGGGGTCTACGAGCAGTACTTC
TRBJ1-3 many TRBD1 TRBV11-2 CASARGQDSGNTIYF TGTGCCAGCGCGCGCGGACAGGACTCTGGAAACACCATATATTTT
TRBJ2-2 . TRBD2 TRBV20-1 CSARLAGNTGELFF TGCAGTGCTCGACTAGCGGGAAACACCGGGGAGCTGTTTTTT
TRBJ1-1 few . TRBV20-1 CSAETKSGTEAFF TGCAGTGCTGAAACCAAGTCGGGCACTGAAGCTTTCTTT
TRBJ2-7 many . TRBV27 CASSTAPHYEQYF TGTGCCAGCAGTACCGCCCCCCACTACGAGCAGTACTTC
TRBJ2-7 . . TRBV7-6 CASSLSSGDEQYF TGTGCCAGCAGCTTAAGTTCAGGGGACGAGCAGTATTTC
TRBJ2-7 many TRBD1 TRBV5-1 CASNNRGRGYEQYF TGCGCCAGCAACAACAGGGGAAGGGGGTACGAGCAGTACTTC
TRBJ2-7 many TRBD1 TRBV20-1 CSAIVGDRGRSEQYF TGCAGTGCTATTGTGGGGGACAGGGGAAGGTCCGAGCAGTACTTC
TRBJ2-2 many . TRBV20-1 CSARVRGIGELFF TGCAGTGCTAGAGTAAGAGGAATCGGGGAGCTGTTTTTT
TRBJ2-7 many . TRBV7-9 CASRPTGTYEQYF TGTGCCAGCAGGCCGACAGGTACCTACGAGCAGTACTTC
TRBJ2-7 . . TRBV5-1 CASSWRGSAYEQYF TGCGCCAGCAGCTGGAGGGGGTCTGCCTACGAGCAGTACTTC
TRBJ1-2 . . TRBV3-1 CASSLYEGGNYGYTF TGTGCCAGCAGCCTCTATGAGGGAGGTAACTATGGCTACACCTTC
TRBJ1-2 . . TRBV4-3 CASSQDRGGRSGYTF TGCGCCAGCAGCCAAGACCGCGGGGGGAGGAGTGGCTACACCTTC
TRBJ2-5 many . TRBV7-9 CASSLGSGAETQYF TGTGCCAGCAGCTTAGGATCCGGGGCAGAGACCCAGTACTTC
TRBJ2-1 . . TRBV12-3/TRBV12-4 CASSRDQNEQFF TGTGCCAGCAGTCGAGATCAGAATGAGCAGTTCTTT
TRBJ1-5 once . TRBV12-3/TRBV12-4 CASRTQTREGQPQHF TGTGCCAGCAGGACACAGACTAGGGAAGGCCAGCCCCAGCATTTT
TRBJ2-1 few TRBD2 TRBV27 CASTYGTSSYNEQFF TGTGCCAGCACATACGGGACTAGTAGCTACAATGAGCAGTTCTTC
TRBJ2-3 many . TRBV6-1 CASTQGGSQGTDTQYF TGTGCCAGCACCCAAGGGGGGTCCCAGGGTACAGATACGCAGTATTTT
TRBJ1-2 many . TRBV5-1 CASSDGSASYGYTF TGCGCCAGCAGCGACGGAAGTGCGAGCTATGGCTACACCTTC
TRBJ1-3 many . TRBV6-2/TRBV6-3 CASSRGAKGNTIYF TGTGCCAGCAGCCGGGGGGCAAAAGGAAACACCATATATTTT
TRBJ2-1 many . TRBV6-1 CASSGRGSYNEQFF TGTGCCAGCAGTGGGCGGGGTTCCTACAATGAGCAGTTCTTC
TRBJ1-4 few TRBD1 TRBV6-5 CASRPGTGGWKLFF TGTGCCAGCAGGCCCGGGACAGGGGGCTGGAAACTGTTTTTT
TRBJ2-7 . . TRBV5-5 CASSQDLAISTYEQYF TGTGCCAGCAGCCAAGATCTGGCCATCAGCACCTACGAGCAGTACTTC
TRBJ2-7 many . TRBV6-5 CASSYSDAITPYEQYF TGTGCCAGCAGTTACTCTGACGCAATAACCCCCTACGAGCAGTACTTC
TRBJ2-7 few TRBD2 TRBV28 CASIRGAGVSSEQYF TGTGCCAGCATCAGAGGAGCGGGAGTTTCGAGCGAGCAGTACTTC
TRBJ1-4 many . TRBV4-1 CASSLRGGGEKLFF TGCGCCAGCAGCCTAAGGGGAGGGGGTGAAAAACTGTTTTTT
TRBJ1-2 many TRBD1 TRBV5-8 CASSLPGQGYGYTF TGTGCCAGCAGCTTACCGGGACAGGGATATGGCTACACCTTC
TRBJ2-7 many . TRBV20-1 CSALNRDHAYEQYF TGCAGTGCGCTAAACCGGGACCATGCCTACGAGCAGTACTTC
TRBJ1-4 many . TRBV29-1 CSVRRGADEKLFF TGCAGCGTCCGACGAGGGGCTGATGAAAAACTGTTTTTT
TRBJ2-1 . . TRBV6-2/TRBV6-3 CASSWAKEQFF TGTGCCAGCAGTTGGGCGAAAGAGCAGTTCTTC
TRBJ1-5 . . TRBV7-8 CASSLSGYQPQHF TGTGCCAGCAGCTTGAGCGGCTATCAGCCCCAGCATTTT
TRBJ1-5 many . TRBV20-1 CSALGPLLSSNQPQHF TGCAGTGCCTTGGGGCCGCTACTGAGCAGCAATCAGCCCCAGCATTTT
TRBJ2-6 few TRBD1 TRBV9 CASSGGQGDPGATALTF TGTGCCAGCAGCGGAGGCCAGGGGGATCCCGGGGCCACCGCCCTGACTTTC
TRBJ2-1 many . TRBV28 CASSSPGVHPHNEQFF TGTGCCAGCAGCTCGCCCGGGGTTCATCCCCACAATGAGCAGTTCTTC
TRBJ2-1 many . TRBV6-5 CASSHRDEINEQFF TGTGCCAGCAGTCACAGGGACGAAATAAATGAGCAGTTCTTC
TRBJ1-6 . TRBD1 TRBV4-1 CASSQGVRDRSSSYNSPLHF TGCGCCAGCAGCCAAGGGGTCCGGGACAGGTCGAGCTCCTATAATTCACCCCTCCACTTT
TRBJ2-1 many . TRBV5-6 CASSNRRTGRRNEQFF TGTGCCAGCAGCAACCGAAGGACGGGACGGCGGAATGAGCAGTTCTTC
TRBJ2-1 many TRBD2 TRBV11-2 CASSLAGVFNEQFF TGTGCCAGCAGCCTAGCGGGAGTGTTCAATGAGCAGTTCTTC
TRBJ1-6 many . TRBV19 CASTPGGAYNSPLHF TGTGCCAGTACCCCGGGTGGGGCCTATAATTCACCCCTCCACTTT
TRBJ2-1 many . TRBV5-8 CASSATGAYNEQFF TGTGCCAGCAGCGCAACGGGTGCCTACAATGAGCAGTTCTTC
TRBJ2-5 . . TRBV7-6 CASSFYICSAETGTRNFRETQYF .
TRBJ2-3 . . TRBV20-1 CSARRPQTGNTQYF TGCAGTGCTAGACGGCCGCAGACGGGGAATACGCAGTATTTT
TRBJ2-3 many TRBD2 TRBV30 CACGLAGVKRGDTQYF TGTGCCTGTGGACTAGCGGGGGTCAAACGGGGAGATACGCAGTATTTT
TRBJ2-1 few . TRBV27 CASSLWGLEQFF TGTGCCAGCAGTTTATGGGGTCTTGAGCAGTTCTTC
TRBJ1-5 many TRBD1 TRBV12-3/TRBV12-4 CASSFGTVNQPQHF TGTGCCAGCAGTTTTGGGACAGTGAATCAGCCCCAGCATTTT
TRBJ2-2 many TRBD2 TRBV19 CASSPPLASGSFTGELFF TGTGCCAGTAGTCCGCCTCTCGCTAGCGGGAGCTTCACCGGGGAGCTGTTTTTT
TRBJ2-3 many . TRBV6-1 CASIIAGTDTQYF TGTGCCAGCATTATAGCGGGCACAGATACGCAGTATTTT
TRBJ2-7 . TRBD1 TRBV6-6 CASSARDRGSHEQYF TGTGCCAGCAGTGCCCGGGACAGGGGCTCCCACGAGCAGTACTTC
TRBJ2-3 many . TRBV7-6 CASSMMRGGTDTQYF TGTGCCAGCAGCATGATGAGGGGTGGCACAGATACGCAGTATTTT
TRBJ2-3 . TRBD1 TRBV6-2/TRBV6-3 CASSLARGTGGGDTQYF TGTGCCAGCAGTCTCGCCCGCGGGACAGGGGGGGGAGATACGCAGTATTTT
TRBJ1-2 . . TRBV19 CASRSGTRNGYTF TGTGCCAGTAGGTCGGGCACGAGAAATGGCTACACCTTC
TRBJ1-2 many . TRBV7-9 CASSLEAQNYGYTF TGTGCCAGCAGCTTAGAAGCCCAGAACTATGGCTACACCTTC
TRBJ2-5 many . TRBV6-6 CASSYSSLAEETQYF TGTGCCAGCAGTTACTCGTCTTTGGCGGAAGAGACCCAGTACTTC
TRBJ1-2 . . TRBV2 CASRAGNYGYTF TGCGCCAGCAGGGCAGGGAACTATGGCTACACCTTC
TRBJ2-5 . . TRBV20-1 CSAPLGGGPAGETQYF TGCAGTGCTCCCTTGGGGGGGGGCCCAGCCGGGGAGACCCAGTACTTC
TRBJ1-2 many . TRBV5-1 CASSPGIPGRRRDGYTF TGCGCCAGCAGCCCAGGTATCCCAGGACGGAGACGAGATGGCTACACCTTC